Each of the 15 T cell receptor beta chains below was sequenced from the same sample in a study of T-cell reconstitution after alpha-beta-depleted transplantation in children. Unique molecular identifiers were built into the TCRbeta library. TCRdb called the PCR reads again in MiXCR, with one record for every CDR3 protein. The table records hundreds of thousands of distinct CDR3 sequences, around 25% of them present only once. Sequenced here: PBMCs, sampled before TCRalphabeta/CD19-depleted stem cell transplant. Every receptor here comes from a girl aged 2 to 9 with Fanconi anemia, due to receive a stem cell transplant.

This clonotype has at least ten counts. This rearrangement joins TRBV10-3 to TRBJ2-7; TRBD1 matches at 9 bases. Unmatched junction bases numbered 12, after V lost 7 bases and J lost 5 bases. The CDR3 covers 15 residues. Per germline, CDR1 ENHRY and CDR2 SYGVKD. In nucleotides, the CDR3 is TGTGCCATCAAATCACCGGGACAGGGACGAGACGAGCAGTACTTC. Translation gives CAIKSPGQGRDEQYF.

This clonotype was observed many times. The chain uses TRBV6-1 and TRBJ1-2; 8 bases match TRBD1. CDR3 size: 14 residues. With V trimmed by 6 bases and J by 2 bases, 5 bases remained unmatched. Germline CDR1 and CDR2: MNHNS and SASEGT. The CDR3 sequence: CASSHRGFNYGYTF. The CDR3 DNA reads TGTGCCAGCAGCCACAGGGGGTTCAACTATGGCTACACCTTC.

J is TRBJ2-7 and V is TRBV5-6; tentative D call: TRBD1 (5 bases). The germline V gene encodes CDR1 SGHDT and CDR2 YYEEEE. This CDR3 is built from 12 residues. With 2 bases removed from V and 8 bases from J, the gap between germline ends came to 11 bases. The CDR3 nucleotides read TGTGCCAGCAGCTTAGCAGGGTCTAAGCAGTACTTC. It translates to CASSLAGSKQYF.

V usage is TRBV4-1 and J usage is TRBJ2-1; D might be TRBD2 (6 bases). The CDR3 has 15 residues. The germline V gene encodes CDR1 MGHRA and CDR2 YSYEKL. Trimming took off 4 bases at V and 3 bases at J, with 13 bases between the two ends. DNA for the CDR3: TGCGCCAGCAGCCTCATAGCGGTTCTCTACAATGAGCAGTTCTTC. The encoded protein is CASSLIAVLYNEQFF.

The J gene is TRBJ2-1, the V gene TRBV7-3; 10 bases line up with TRBD2. J gave up 4 bases and V 4 bases, and 7 bases lay outside the gene matches. The CDR3 sequence is 16 residues long. In germline, CDR1 is SGHTA, CDR2 FQGTGA. The CDR3 region is CASSWLAGAEYNEQFF. DNA for the CDR3: TGTGCCAGCAGCTGGCTAGCGGGAGCGGAGTACAATGAGCAGTTCTTC. Complete variable domain (other parts from reference TRBV7-3 and TRBJ2-1): GAGVSQTPSNKVTEKGKYVELRCDPISGHTALYWYRQSLGQGPEFLIYFQGTGAADDSGLPNDRFFAVRPEGSVSTLKIQRTERGDSAVYLCASSWLAGAEYNEQFFGPGTRLTVL.

The V and J genes are TRBV20-1 and TRBJ1-1; D not certain. V lost 2 bases to trimming and J lost 4 bases, with 17 bases between them. This CDR3 is built from 15 residues. CDR1 is DFQATT, CDR2 SNEGSKA, per germline (reference sequence). The CDR3 loop reads CSARRSGRVVTEAFF. The CDR3 DNA is TGCAGTGCTAGACGTAGTGGTCGGGTGGTCACTGAAGCTTTCTTT.

This clonotype was counted at least ten times. The gene calls are TRBV4-2 and TRBJ2-5, with D perhaps being TRBD1 or TRBD2 (5 bases each). V gave up 0 bases and J gave up 4 bases, with 12 bases separating them. This CDR3 region has 15 residues. Germline V gene lookup returns CDR1 LGHNA and CDR2 YNFKEQ. CDR3 residues: CASSQDHRGRETQYF. The CDR3 nucleotides are TGTGCCAGCAGCCAAGACCACCGGGGACGAGAGACCCAGTACTTC.

This clonotype was counted between two and nine times. This chain joins TRBV7-2 and TRBJ2-1; the D gene is possibly TRBD1 (5 bases). Germline CDR1 is SGHTA and CDR2 is FQGNSA. CDR3 length equals 13 residues. Deletions cut 5 bases from V and 7 bases from J, with 12 bases between. In DNA, the CDR3 is TGTGCCAGCAGCCTAGGGGTTGTTAATGAGCAGTTCTTC. Its translation is CASSLGVVNEQFF.

This clonotype turned up a few times. This CDR3 is CASSLARVLAKNIQYF. CDR3 DNA: TGTGCCAGCAGCTTAGCGCGGGTATTAGCCAAAAACATTCAGTACTTC. The chain combines TRBV7-2 with TRBJ2-4; a weak D match, TRBD2 (5 bases). The CDR3 has 16 amino acids. Germline V gene lookup returns CDR1 SGHTA and CDR2 FQGNSA. V lost 0 bases to trimming and J lost 0 bases, with 9 bases between them.

J is TRBJ2-1 and V is TRBV18, with D tentatively TRBD1 or TRBD2 (5 bases each). The CDR3 totals 15 residues. Germline V CDR1 and CDR2: KGHSH, LQKENI. The germline V and J ends were trimmed by 0 bases and 8 bases, with 14 bases remaining between them. As DNA, the CDR3 is TGTGCCAGCTCACCACCTGGGACCTTTCTAGATGAGCAGTTCTTC. This translates into CASSPPGTFLDEQFF. The whole variable domain, filled in from reference TRBV18 and TRBJ2-1, reads NAGVMQNPRHLVRRRGQEARLRCSPMKGHSHVYWYRQLPEEGLKFMVYLQKENIIDESGMPKERFSAEFPKEGPSILRIQQVVRGDSAAYFCASSPPGTFLDEQFFGPGTRLTVL.

The chain joins TRBV5-1 to TRBJ2-1, with D possibly TRBD2 on 5 matching bases. V shed 0 bases and J shed 9 bases, with 16 bases lying between them. The CDR3 extends over 15 amino acids. Germline assignment: CDR1 SGHRS and CDR2 YFSETQ. The CDR3 nucleotides read TGCGCCAGCAGCTTGGAAGCGAGAGGGCCGGCTGAGCAGTTCTTC. This translates into CASSLEARGPAEQFF.

This rearrangement joins TRBV5-1 to TRBJ2-1, with a weak D call TRBD2 (5 bases). The germline gives CDR1 SGHRS, CDR2 YFSETQ. Deletions cut 5 bases from V and 0 bases from J, with 12 bases between. CDR3 length: 15 amino acids. This CDR3 reads CASRPGMSSYNEQFF. CDR3 sequence (DNA): TGCGCCAGCAGGCCCGGGATGAGCTCCTACAATGAGCAGTTCTTC.

Note on this clonotype: At one end the junction does not follow the germline gene, possibly because of a read error. The chain joins TRBV29-1 to TRBJ2-2, with a tentative D call TRBD1 (6 bases). Germline V gives CDR1 SQVTM, CDR2 ANQGSEA. The CDR3 loop spans 11 amino acids. The CDR3 DNA is TGCAGCGTGAGGGACACCCGGGAGCTGTTTTTT. Residues: CSVRDTRELFF.

The table lists this clonotype with many counts. This CDR3 is CATQRWGNEQFF. Written as DNA, the CDR3 is TGTGCCACCCAACGCTGGGGTAATGAGCAGTTCTTC. The chain is built from TRBV5-5 and TRBJ2-1; no clear D gene. Germline CDR1 reads SGHKS; CDR2 reads YYEKEE (reference sequence). The CDR3 is made up of 12 amino acids. V lost 9 bases and J lost 7, with 14 bases in between. The full variable domain, rest sourced from reference TRBV5-5 and TRBJ2-1, is DAGVTQSPTHLIKTRGQQVTLRCSPISGHKSVSWYQQVLGQGPQFIFQYYEKEERGRGNFPDRFSARQFPNYSSELNVNALLLGDSALYLCATQRWGNEQFFGPGTRLTVL.

This clonotype showed up many times. The chain combines TRBV7-8 with TRBJ2-3, with 13 bases aligning to TRBD2. The V gene's germline CDR1 is SGHVS and CDR2 FQNEAQ. The J segment lost 13 bases and the V segment lost 4 bases, leaving 8 bases of the junction unmatched. The CDR3 spans 14 residues. The CDR3 DNA follows: TGTGCCAGCAGCTCCCTACTGACTAGCGGGAGGAAGTATTTT. It encodes CASSSLLTSGRKYF.